This T cell receptor beta chain was sequenced in a study of blood T cell repertoires in COVID-19. As for the study in general: PBMCs, B-cell-depleted T cells, or T cells were the source of the cDNA or gDNA that made up the material.

The repertoire was sequenced with immunoSEQ multiplex PCR; TCRdb's copy has only in-frame clones and lacks some. The table shows more than 95,000 clones, with about 86% occurring only once. This CDR3 is built from 14 residues. CDR1 is KGHSH, CDR2 LQKENI, per germline. Trimming took 1 base from V and 4 from J, leaving 9 bases between them. This TCR derives from an elderly woman with active or convalescent COVID-19. V usage is TRBV18 and J usage is TRBJ2-3; weak D call: TRBD2 (5 bases). Sequencing was performed on peripheral blood. The CDR3 spells CASSPLGSADTQYF. CDR3 DNA: TGTGCCAGCTCACCACTGGGGAGCGCAGATACGCAGTATTTT.